The clone carrying this TCR beta chain was recorded at least ten times. This entry comes from a study of read filtering for tumor transcriptome and immune sequencing. At the level of the study: TCR-mapped reads were about 3.5 to 10.27 million with IR-seq versus about 85 to 1,300 with RNA-seq.

Molecular barcoded adaptors covering alpha/delta and beta/gamma chains were used on 400 ng RNA. TCRdb passed the reads through MiXCR, listing each CDR3 protein once. The sample includes over 35,000 distinct CDR3 sequences, roughly 12% of them seen just once. V gave up 0 bases and J gave up 1 base, with 14 bases separating them. Germline V gives CDR1 SGHDT, CDR2 YYEEEE. The CDR3 spans 17 residues. This sequence originates from a donor at least 40 years old with multiple myeloma. The sequenced sample consisted of a population of CD138-negative cells sorted from bone marrow. The chain recombines TRBV5-6 with TRBJ2-4; tentatively, D is TRBD1 or TRBD2 (6 bases each). The chain's CDR3 is CASSLGGASKAKNIQYF. CDR3 nucleotide sequence: TGTGCCAGCAGCTTGGGGGGGGCTAGCAAGGCCAAAAACATTCAGTACTTC.